These 4 T cell receptor beta chains share one sample of origin, sequenced in a study of glioma-infiltrating T cells after dendritic cell vaccination. The time point denotes: after dendritic cell vaccination, including at tumor progression/relapse. Sequencing was performed with immunoSEQ multiplex PCR; in TCRdb, only in-frame clones are kept and a portion is missing. The data hold under 130,000 clones, with 85% to 90% observed a single time. Sequencing was performed on blood, taken after dendritic cell vaccination. These receptor sequences come from a human donor with glioblastoma.

The rearrangement uses TRBV4-2 and TRBJ2-7, with D possibly TRBD2 on 6 matching bases. Germline assignment: CDR1 LGHNA and CDR2 YNFKEQ. The CDR3 spans 17 residues. V lost 4 bases to trimming and J lost 3 bases, with 22 bases between them. The CDR3 DNA sequence: TGTGCCAGCAGCCCTTCAGGCGGAGCGGGTCCTGTCTACGAGCAGTACTTC. Translating gives CASSPSGGAGPVYEQYF.

This rearrangement joins TRBV18 to TRBJ2-3; possible D gene TRBD1, 6 bases. The CDR3 has 14 amino acids. CDR1 and CDR2 (germline): KGHSH, LQKENI. Deletions cut 4 bases from V and 6 bases from J, with 14 bases between. The CDR3 reads CASSQSEQGDTQYF. The CDR3 region has the DNA TGTGCCAGCTCACAAAGCGAGCAGGGGGATACGCAGTATTTT.

By sample share, this clone is medium-sized. This chain joins TRBV6-4 and TRBJ2-1, with 7 bases that match TRBD2. V lost 2 bases to trimming and J lost 5 bases; unmatched junction nucleotides: 0. This CDR3 region has 13 residues. Per the germline V gene, CDR1 is MRHNA and CDR2 is SNTAGT. This chain's CDR3 is CASSDTSDNEQFF. The CDR3 coding sequence is TGTGCCAGCAGTGACACTAGCGACAATGAGCAGTTCTTC.

The chain uses TRBV25-1 and TRBJ1-2; a weak D match, TRBD1 (6 bases). This CDR3 has 16 amino acids. Trimming took off 1 base at V and 5 bases at J, with 17 bases between the two ends. Germline V gives CDR1 MGHDK, CDR2 SYGVNS. The CDR3 DNA reads TGTGCCAGCAGTGAATCTGGGGGCAGGGGCTATTATGGCTACACCTTC. Its translation: CASSESGGRGYYGYTF.